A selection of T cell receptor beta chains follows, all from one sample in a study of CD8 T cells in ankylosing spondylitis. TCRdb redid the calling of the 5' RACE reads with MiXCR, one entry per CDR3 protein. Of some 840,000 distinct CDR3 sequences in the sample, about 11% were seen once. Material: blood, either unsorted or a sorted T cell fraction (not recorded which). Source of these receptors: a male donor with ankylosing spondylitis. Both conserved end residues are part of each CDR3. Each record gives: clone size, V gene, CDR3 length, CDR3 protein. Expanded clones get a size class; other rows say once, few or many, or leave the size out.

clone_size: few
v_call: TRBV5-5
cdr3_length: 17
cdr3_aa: CASSLSTGGTGANVLTF

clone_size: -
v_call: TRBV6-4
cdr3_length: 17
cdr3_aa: CASSDAYTSASYNEQFF

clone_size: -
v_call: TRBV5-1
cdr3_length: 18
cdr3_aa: CASSIDLAGAYSYNEQFF

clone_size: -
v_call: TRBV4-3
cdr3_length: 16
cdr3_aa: CASSPLGGGAFETQYF

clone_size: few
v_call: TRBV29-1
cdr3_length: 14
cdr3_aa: CSVGDLFYTDTQYF

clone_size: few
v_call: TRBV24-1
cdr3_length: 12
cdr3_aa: CATQDGPNEQFF

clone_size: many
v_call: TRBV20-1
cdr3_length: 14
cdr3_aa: CSARRGAGANVLTF

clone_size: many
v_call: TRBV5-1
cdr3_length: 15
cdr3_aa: CASSSDASSYNEQFF

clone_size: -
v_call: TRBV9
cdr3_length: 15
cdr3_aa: CASSVEVGGDSPLHF

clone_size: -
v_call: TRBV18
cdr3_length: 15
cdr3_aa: CASSPSGFFYNEQFF

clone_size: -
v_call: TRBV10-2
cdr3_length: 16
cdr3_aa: CASQLPGTGRSYEQYF

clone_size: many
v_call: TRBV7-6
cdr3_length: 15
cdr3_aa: CASSLLLGRNSPLHF

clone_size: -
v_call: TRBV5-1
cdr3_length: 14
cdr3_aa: CASSRASNQETQYF

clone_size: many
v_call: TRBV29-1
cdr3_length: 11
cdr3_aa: CSVAVRETQYF

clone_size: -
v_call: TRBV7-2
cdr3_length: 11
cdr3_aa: CASSLASWAFF

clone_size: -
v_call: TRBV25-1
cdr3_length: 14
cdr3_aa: CASSEFTGRETQYF

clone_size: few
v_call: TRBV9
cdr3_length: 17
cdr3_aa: CASSVTSGTRLQETQYF

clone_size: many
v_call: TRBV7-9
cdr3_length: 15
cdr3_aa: CASSPRRDSYNEQFF

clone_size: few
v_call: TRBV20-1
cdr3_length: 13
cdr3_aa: CSAKAAITGELFF

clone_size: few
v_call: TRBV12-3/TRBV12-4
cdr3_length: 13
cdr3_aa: CASTWIGSYGYTF

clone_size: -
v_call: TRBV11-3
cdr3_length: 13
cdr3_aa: CASSLGPVGEQYF

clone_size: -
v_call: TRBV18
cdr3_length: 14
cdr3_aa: CASSPTGPLQPQHF

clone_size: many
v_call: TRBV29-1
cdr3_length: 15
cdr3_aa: CSVEAGGQGLNEQYF

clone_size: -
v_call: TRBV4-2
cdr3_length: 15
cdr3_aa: CASSQGSTGGQPQHF

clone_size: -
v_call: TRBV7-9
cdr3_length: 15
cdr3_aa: CASSLMVSAVETQYF

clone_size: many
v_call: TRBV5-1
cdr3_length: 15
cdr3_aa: CASSLVLAGGYEQYF

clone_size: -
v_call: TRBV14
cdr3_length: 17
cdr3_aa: CASSPLPGDRGSDTQYF

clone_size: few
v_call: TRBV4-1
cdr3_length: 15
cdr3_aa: CASSPTGTSLDTQYF

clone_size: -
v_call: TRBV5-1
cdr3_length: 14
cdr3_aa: CASSIGTDLYEQYF

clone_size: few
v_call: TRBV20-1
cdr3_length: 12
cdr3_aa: CSASGNYNEQFF